This T cell receptor beta chain was sequenced for a study of blood T cell repertoires in COVID-19. About the study: The United States, Italy and Spain supplied acute and convalescent COVID-19 samples. T cells, B-cell-depleted T cells, or PBMCs supplied cDNA or gDNA.

The CDR3 runs to 14 residues. The germline gives CDR1 DFQATT, CDR2 SNEGSKA (reference sequence). Trimming removed 3 bases at V and 5 bases at J, with 14 bases between. Profiling relied on immunoSEQ multiplex PCR, and the TCRdb table lists in-frame clones only, not all of them. The sample yields roughly 200,000 clones, approximately 84% seen once. The receptor comes from a woman in her sixties or seventies with active or convalescent COVID-19. The V call is TRBV20-1, the J call TRBJ2-1; D remains unclear. The specimen was peripheral blood. Here the CDR3 reads CSASRVRNDNEQFF. Here the CDR3 DNA reads TGCAGTGCTAGTCGGGTGCGGAACGACAATGAGCAGTTCTTC.